The present entry profiles one T cell receptor beta chain with its context. This record comes from a study of beta chain features in type 1 diabetes. With V trimmed by 1 base and J by 5 bases, 3 bases remained unmatched. The germline gives CDR1 MRHNA, CDR2 SNTAGT. The CDR3 consists of 15 residues. The investigators reverse transcribed all of the isolated RNA, so they sequenced expressed TCRB transcripts. Sequenced naive, central memory and regulatory T cell samples produced an average of roughly 3.5 million reads. Profiled with immunoSEQ multiplex PCR; TCRdb holds only in-frame clones, not every one. The repertoire includes 600,000 to 650,000 clones, 15% to 19% of them detected once, and approximately 0.093% sits in the top ten.

The receptor comes from a man younger than 35 in good health. The sample consisted of naive CD4+ T cells from blood. This chain uses TRBV6-4 with TRBJ2-1; TRBD2 aligns across 9 bases. This CDR3 reads CASSDWLAGNNEQFF. The CDR3 nucleotides read TGTGCCAGCAGTGACTGGCTAGCGGGGAACAATGAGCAGTTCTTC.